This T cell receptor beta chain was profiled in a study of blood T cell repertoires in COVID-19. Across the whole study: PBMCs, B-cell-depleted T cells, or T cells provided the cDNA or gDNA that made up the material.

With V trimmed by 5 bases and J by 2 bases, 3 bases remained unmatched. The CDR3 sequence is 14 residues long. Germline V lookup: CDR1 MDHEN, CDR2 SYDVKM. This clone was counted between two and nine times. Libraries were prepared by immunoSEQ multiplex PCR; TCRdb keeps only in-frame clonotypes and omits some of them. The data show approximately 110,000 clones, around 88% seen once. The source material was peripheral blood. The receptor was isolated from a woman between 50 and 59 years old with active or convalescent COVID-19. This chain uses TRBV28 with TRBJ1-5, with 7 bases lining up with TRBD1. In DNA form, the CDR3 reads TGTGCCAGCAGTCCGCAGGGGGGCAATCAGCCCCAGCATTTT. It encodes CASSPQGGNQPQHF.